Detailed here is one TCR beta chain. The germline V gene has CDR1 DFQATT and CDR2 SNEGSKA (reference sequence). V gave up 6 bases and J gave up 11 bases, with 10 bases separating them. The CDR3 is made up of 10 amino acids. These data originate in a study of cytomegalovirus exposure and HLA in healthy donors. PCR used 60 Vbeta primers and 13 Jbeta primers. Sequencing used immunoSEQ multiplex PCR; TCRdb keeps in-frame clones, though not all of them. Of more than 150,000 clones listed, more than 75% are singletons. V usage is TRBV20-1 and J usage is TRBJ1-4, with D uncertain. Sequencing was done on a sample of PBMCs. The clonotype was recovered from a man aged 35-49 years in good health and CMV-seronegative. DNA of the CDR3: TGCAGTGCCCCTCGCGGGAAACTGTTTTTT. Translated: CSAPRGKLFF.